This T cell receptor beta chain stems from a study of blood T cells in healthy people across ages. A J-beta primer mix and a sample-barcoded 5' primer were used in a second PCR of roughly 6 to 12 cycles. TCRdb passed the 5' RACE reads through MiXCR, listing each CDR3 protein once. The sample lists around 500,000 distinct CDR3 sequences, around 48% seen once, with 20% to 25% in the top ten. This clonotype was counted a few times. Donors were systemically healthy Caucasian individuals from Russia aged 6 to 90 years. The receptor was isolated from a man older than 75 in good health. What was sequenced was blood.

The CDR3 DNA is TGTGCCAGCACCACAGGGAACACCATATATTTT. Protein product: CASTTGNTIYF. The V call is TRBV6-6, the J call TRBJ1-3; D perhaps matches TRBD1 (6 bases). Trimming took 7 bases from V and 7 from J, leaving 8 bases between them. Germline values: CDR1 MNHNY, CDR2 SVGAGI (reference sequence). The CDR3 is made up of 11 amino acids.